This TCR beta chain originates from a study of T cells after yellow fever vaccination (dated by TCRdb to the late 2010s). With respect to the entire study: Libraries from fractions with low cell numbers were prepared with the SMART-Seq v4 Ultra Low Input RNA kit. To track T-cell clones before and after primary and booster YFV17D yellow fever vaccination, bulk TCR alpha and beta repertoires were sequenced longitudinally. Two healthy male donors made up the cohort, one aged 18 to 29 years and the other aged 30 to 40 years. Blood was collected at multiple timepoints before and after primary and secondary immunization, and bulk PBMC replicates and cell subsets were isolated. Here is what the overall study found, with its caveats: Because only two donors were included in the study, the extent to which the findings can be generalized is limited. After the booster, most of the clones that had expanded following primary vaccination were detected again (roughly 97% of CD4 and 80% to 90% of CD8), which suggests that memory was broadly maintained. A small fraction of clonotypes appeared in both the CD4 and CD8 compartments, likely as a result of convergent recombination. Compared with the primary T-cell response, the secondary T-cell response was faster but weaker, reaching its peak on day 5 rather than on day 15. Computational filtering was required because FACS-sorted repertoires could contain abundant contaminating clonotypes from the bulk population.

The V end loses 7 bases and the J end loses 3 bases, and a stretch of 9 bases separates them. The CDR3, from cysteine to phenylalanine, totals 11 residues. The read is trimmed to its CDR3 DNA, 33 bases read in frame from base 1. Sequences SQVTM (CDR1) and ANQGSEA (CDR2) are obtained from the germline V gene. TCR cDNA was synthesized by 5'RACE template switching, which introduced a universal primer site and unique molecular identifiers. Priming of cDNA synthesis was performed from both the TCR alpha and TCR beta constant segments. Library amplification involved two PCR steps, and the second step added sample barcodes and sequencing adapters. Sequencing of the libraries was done on either Illumina HiSeq 2500 (2x100 bp) or NovaSeq (2x150 bp). For the original study's pipeline: MIGEC was used to demultiplex reads and collapse the reads into UMI consensus sequences, and MiXCR was used for V(D)J alignment. Using edgeR on replicate PBMC samples, clonotypes were called vaccine-responding if FDR was below 0.01 and the log2 fold change was above 5 up to day 15. Bulk clonotypes were assigned CD4 or CD8 identity according to which sequenced CD4 or CD8 repertoire held them at higher abundance. TCRdb redid the processing of the public reads, applying fastp at Q25 and MiXCR, and retained in-frame beta chains. Each CDR3 protein appears once, grouped with its most common genes and DNA. It is TCRdb's table, rather than the study itself, that gives the V and J calls and clone size. The sample table shows about 73,000 distinct CDR3 sequences, and roughly 7.4% are seen once. The top ten hold more than 35% of the sample.

What this sample's treatment or condition label stands for: live attenuated yellow fever vaccine strain. PBMCs were isolated from peripheral blood using a standard Ficoll-Paque protocol. Dynabeads CD4 and CD8 positive selection kits were used to isolate CD4 and CD8 T-cell fractions. RNA was extracted with TriZol from bulk PBMCs, CD4 and CD8 fractions, and dextramer-positive and dextramer-negative fractions. This clonotype has just a few counts. Its antigen target is currently unknown. The record has no base qualities; no much larger clone is one base away. The chain couples TRBV29-1 to TRBJ1-1, with the D segment identity uncertain. Sequenced here: CD8+ T cells sorted from PBMCs, sampled on the day of the yellow fever booster vaccination. This clonotype was sampled from a man younger than 40 who received the YFV17D yellow fever vaccine. The sequenced DNA is TGCAGCGCGCTCACAGACACTGAAGCTTTCTTT. Its protein is CSALTDTEAFF.